The 9 T cell receptor beta chains in this list originate from one sample, sequenced in a study of cytomegalovirus exposure and HLA in healthy donors. Assay used: immunoSEQ multiplex PCR; TCRdb lists only in-frame clones, some missing. The sample includes about 73,000 clones, roughly 89% of them seen just once. Sequencing was performed on PBMCs. These receptors were collected from a woman between 18 and 29 years old in good health and CMV-seropositive.

This sequence joins TRBV23-1 and TRBJ1-4, with 9 bases fitting TRBD1. TRBV23-1 is designated an ORF whose function remains uncertain. V was clipped by 0 bases and J by 7 bases; unmatched bases: 12. CDR3 size: 18 residues. CDR3 in amino acids: CASSQSKSPGQGSEKLFF. CDR3 sequence (DNA): TGCGCCAGCAGTCAATCTAAAAGCCCGGGACAGGGTAGTGAAAAACTGTTTTTT.

The sample holds a few counts of this clone. The rearrangement uses TRBV27 and TRBJ1-2; 7 positions agree with TRBD1. Germline CDR1 and CDR2: MNHEY and SMNVEV (reference sequence). The CDR3 is made up of 16 amino acids. The junction had 13 bases not matched to a gene; V was cut back by 2 bases and J by 7 bases. CDR3 loop: CASSLVGGGGRFGYTF. The CDR3 bases are TGTGCCAGCAGTTTAGTTGGAGGGGGCGGCAGGTTTGGCTACACCTTC.

The sample holds one count of this clone. V gene TRBV2 combines with J gene TRBJ1-2; perhaps TRBD1 as D (5 bases). The CDR3 has 14 amino acids. V shed 7 bases and J shed 4 bases, with 16 bases lying between them. CDR1 is SNHLY, CDR2 FYNNEI, per germline. CDR3 sequence reads: CASKVGRAPYGYTF. DNA of the CDR3: TGTGCCAGCAAAGTCGGCAGGGCCCCCTATGGCTACACCTTC.

This chain connects TRBV9 to TRBJ2-3; 8 bases agree with TRBD1. Unmatched junction bases numbered 6, after V lost 3 bases and J lost 0 bases. CDR1 is SGDLS and CDR2 is YYNGEE in the germline V gene. CDR3 size: 16 residues. The CDR3 sequence is CASSERTGRSTDTQYF. The CDR3 DNA reads TGTGCCAGCAGCGAAAGGACAGGGAGGAGCACAGATACGCAGTATTTT.

The chain has TRBV28 and TRBJ1-1, with D unresolved. This CDR3 region has 15 residues. Germline loops: CDR1 MDHEN, CDR2 SYDVKM. The V end lost 5 bases, the J end lost 6 bases, and 19 bases lay between the germline ends. CDR3 in amino acids: CASSPSREIGAEAFF. Here the CDR3 DNA reads TGTGCCAGCAGTCCTTCTCGGGAAATAGGAGCTGAAGCTTTCTTT.

The chain uses TRBV4-1 and TRBJ2-7, with 8 bases aligning to TRBD1. The germline V gene encodes CDR1 MGHRA and CDR2 YSYEKL. CDR3 length equals 16 residues. The V gene end was trimmed by 2 bases and the J gene end by 4 bases; junction bases not matched to a gene: 10. CDR3 sequence: CASSQILGQDRYEQYF. In DNA, the CDR3 is TGCGCCAGCAGCCAAATCCTGGGACAGGACAGGTACGAGCAGTACTTC.

Points on this clone: Other DNA sequences in this specimen translate into the identical CDR3. J is TRBJ2-3 and V is TRBV6-5, with D hard to call. Trimming took off 5 bases at V and 1 base at J, with 4 bases between the two ends. The CDR3 totals 12 residues. The germline V gene has CDR1 MNHEY and CDR2 SVGAGI. CDR3: CASSRGTDTQYF. In DNA, the CDR3 is TGTGCCAGCAGTCGGGGCACAGATACGCAGTATTTT.

This rearrangement joins TRBV6-1 to TRBJ1-1, with unresolved D. With 2 bases removed from V and 4 bases from J, the gap between germline ends came to 11 bases. CDR3 length: 14 residues. Germline V CDR1 and CDR2: MNHNS, SASEGT. As DNA, the CDR3 is TGTGCCAGCAGTGAATTCGGGGATGGCACTGAAGCTTTCTTT. Translated: CASSEFGDGTEAFF.

This sequence joins TRBV9 and TRBJ1-3, with unresolved D. This CDR3 spans 17 amino acids. Germline V CDR1 and CDR2: SGDLS, YYNGEE. The V end lost 0 bases, the J end lost 0 bases, and 13 bases lay between the germline ends. The DNA of the CDR3 is TGTGCCAGCAGCGTAGGTAGGGAGCTAACCTCTGGAAACACCATATATTTT. Its translation: CASSVGRELTSGNTIYF.